The rows below give T cell receptor beta chains drawn from one sample of a study of response to subunit inactivated influenza vaccine. TCRdb used MiXCR to reprocess the RT-PCR reads, holding one entry per CDR3 protein. Of hundreds of thousands of distinct CDR3 sequences listed, 9.5% to 12% are singletons. The material was PBMCs from blood, obtained roughly 45 days after vaccination. Receptors originate from a man aged 45-60 years who received an inactivated influenza vaccine. Both conserved end residues are part of each CDR3. D genes are given only for firm matches. Clone sizes are given selectively: once, few, many, or a class where the clone is expanded.

cdr3_nt cdr3_aa d_call j_call clone_size v_call
TGTGCCAGCAGCCGTCAGGGACAGGGTGACGAGCAGTTCTTC CASSRQGQGDEQFF TRBD1 TRBJ2-1 - TRBV7-9
TGTGCCAGCAGCTCCAGGGGGCAAGCCGAGCAGTACTTC CASSSRGQAEQYF TRBD1 TRBJ2-7 - TRBV7-9
TGTGCCAGCAGCCAAGATGATGGGGTCCCCGCAGATACGCAGTATTTT CASSQDDGVPADTQYF - TRBJ2-3 - TRBV14
TGTGCCAGCACACTGACTAGCATCACCGGGGAGCTGTTTTTT CASTLTSITGELFF TRBD2 TRBJ2-2 - TRBV6-2/TRBV6-3
TGTGCCAGCTCACTTACAGGGGCAGGTGAAGCTTTCTTT CASSLTGAGEAFF TRBD1 TRBJ1-1 - TRBV18
TGCGCCAGCAGCTTGGAACCAGGTCCAACCTACGAGCAGTACTTC CASSLEPGPTYEQYF - TRBJ2-7 many TRBV5-1
TGCGCCAGCAGCCTACCAGGGGCGGGAAGGCCGGAGCAGTTCTTC CASSLPGAGRPEQFF - TRBJ2-1 - TRBV5-1
TGTGCCAGCAGTTTCGGAAGCACCGGCAATGAGCAGTTCTTC CASSFGSTGNEQFF - TRBJ2-1 few TRBV12-3/TRBV12-4
TGTGCCAGCAGCGAGCTCTCTGGGGCCAACGTCCTGACTTTC CASSELSGANVLTF - TRBJ2-6 many TRBV12-3/TRBV12-4
TGTGCCAGCAGCAAATTTTCTACAGGGGAGTTCTACGAGCAGTACTTC CASSKFSTGEFYEQYF - TRBJ2-7 few TRBV21-1
TGTGCCAGCACCGGACAGAGCAATCAGCCCCAGCATTTT CASTGQSNQPQHF - TRBJ1-5 few TRBV6-1
TGTGCCAGCAGTGTCACAGGGGCGGGGGCCTACGAGCAGTACTTC CASSVTGAGAYEQYF - TRBJ2-7 - TRBV6-1
TGTGCCAGCTCACCGGGTCGCGCTAGCGGGAATGAGCAGTTCTTC CASSPGRASGNEQFF TRBD2 TRBJ2-1 - TRBV18
TGTGCCAGCAGCTTAGAAAACAGGGGGCCAGATGAGCAGTTCTTC CASSLENRGPDEQFF TRBD1 TRBJ2-1 many TRBV11-2
TGTGCCACGAGTGGTTCGGGACAGGGCTACGAGCAGTACTTC CATSGSGQGYEQYF TRBD1 TRBJ2-7 many TRBV24-1
TGCGCCAGCAGCTCAACATTGGGGGGCCTCTACGAGCAGTACTTC CASSSTLGGLYEQYF - TRBJ2-7 - TRBV5-1
TGCGCCAGCAGCCACGGGACAGACTCCTACAATGAGCAGTTCTTC CASSHGTDSYNEQFF TRBD1 TRBJ2-1 many TRBV4-3
TGTGCCAGCAGCTCTAGCGCTAGCTCCTACAATGAGCAGTTCTTC CASSSSASSYNEQFF - TRBJ2-1 many TRBV7-3
TGTGCCAGCAGTTTGGGGGGAGGGAGGCAAGAGACCCAGTACTTC CASSLGGGRQETQYF TRBD2 TRBJ2-5 few TRBV28
TGTGCCACACTAGCGGGGGGAGGGAGCACAGATACGCAGTATTTT CATLAGGGSTDTQYF TRBD2 TRBJ2-3 - TRBV10-3
TGTGCCAGCAGCCTCCCTAGCGGGAGTGGATCCTACGAGCAGTACTTC CASSLPSGSGSYEQYF TRBD2 TRBJ2-7 many TRBV28
TGTGCCAGCAGCCGTAGCGGGAGGGCCTTTAGCACAGATACGCAGTATTTT CASSRSGRAFSTDTQYF TRBD2 TRBJ2-3 few TRBV7-9
TGTGCCAGCAGCCCTGGGACAGGGAGTAATGAGCAGTTCTTC CASSPGTGSNEQFF TRBD1 TRBJ2-1 few TRBV11-3